This TCR beta chain was profiled in a study of identical twins. General study points: Excess sharing between twins was weaker in beta out-of-frame sequences. Twin-shared out-of-frame alpha sequences showed excess low generation probability.

Template switching added a universal primer binding site, and final cDNA carried unique molecular identifiers. One entry per CDR3 protein results from TCRdb running MiXCR on the 5' RACE reads. The sample lists about 340,000 distinct CDR3 sequences, over 9% occurring once. V shed 1 base and J 4 bases; nucleotides not matched to a gene: 3. There are 14 residues in the CDR3. The germline V gene encodes CDR1 LGHDT and CDR2 YNNKEL (reference sequence). As regards this clonotype: Antigen: not known.

This same sample was also part of a study on yellow fever vaccine responses in identical twins. Per that paper: It has been reported that, in twins, the vaccine T cell response seemed partly convergent and partly personalized.

The V gene is TRBV3-1, the J gene TRBJ1-1, with 7 bases identical to TRBD1. Sequenced material: CD8+ T cells sorted from blood. This TCR was sampled from a woman aged 18-29 years in good health. The chain's CDR3 is CASSQGQGVTEAFF. CDR3 DNA: TGTGCCAGCAGCCAAGGGCAGGGGGTCACTGAAGCTTTCTTT. Based on the CDR3 plus reference TRBV3-1 and TRBJ1-1, the full variable domain is DTAVSQTPKYLVTQMGNDKSIKCEQNLGHDTMYWYKQDSKKFLKIMFSYNNKELIINETVPNRFSPKSPDKAHLNLHINSLELGDSAVYFCASSQGQGVTEAFFGQGTRLTVV.